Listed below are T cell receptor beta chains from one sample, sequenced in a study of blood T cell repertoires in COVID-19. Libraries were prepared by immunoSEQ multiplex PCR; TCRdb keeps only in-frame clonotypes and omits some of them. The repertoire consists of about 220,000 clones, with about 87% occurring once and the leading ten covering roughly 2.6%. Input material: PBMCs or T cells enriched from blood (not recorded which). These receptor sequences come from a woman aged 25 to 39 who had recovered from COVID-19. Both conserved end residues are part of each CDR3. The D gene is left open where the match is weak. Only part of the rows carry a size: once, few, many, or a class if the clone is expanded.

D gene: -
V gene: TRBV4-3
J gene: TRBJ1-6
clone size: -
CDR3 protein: CASSQEGQGRSSPLHF
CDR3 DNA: TGCGCCAGCAGCCAAGAAGGGCAGGGGCGTAGTTCACCCCTCCACTTT

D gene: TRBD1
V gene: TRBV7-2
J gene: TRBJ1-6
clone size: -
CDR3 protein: CASSPDRDRADSPLHF
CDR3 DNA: TGTGCCAGCAGCCCGGATAGAGACAGGGCGGATTCACCCCTCCACTTT

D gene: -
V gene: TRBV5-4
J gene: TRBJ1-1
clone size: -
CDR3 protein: CASSLDKQDMNTEAFF
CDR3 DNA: TGTGCCAGCAGCTTGGATAAACAGGACATGAACACTGAAGCTTTCTTT

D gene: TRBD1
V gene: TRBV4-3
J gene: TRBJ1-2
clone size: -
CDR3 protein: CASSPGGTGGYGYTF
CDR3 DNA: TGCGCCAGCAGCCCTGGGGGGACAGGGGGCTATGGCTACACCTTC

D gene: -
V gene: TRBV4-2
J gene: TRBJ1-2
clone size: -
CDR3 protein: CASSQEGGTDYGYTF
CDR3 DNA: TGTGCCAGCAGCCAAGAAGGAGGGACCGACTATGGCTACACCTTC

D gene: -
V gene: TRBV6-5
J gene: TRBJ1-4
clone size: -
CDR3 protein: CASMLQSTNEKLFF
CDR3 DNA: TGTGCCAGCATGTTGCAGTCAACTAATGAAAAACTGTTTTTT

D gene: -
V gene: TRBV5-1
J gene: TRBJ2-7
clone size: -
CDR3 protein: CARRTVSYEQYF
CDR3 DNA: TGCGCCAGGAGAACAGTCTCCTACGAGCAGTACTTC

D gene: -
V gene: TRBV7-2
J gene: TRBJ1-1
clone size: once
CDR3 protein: CASSLATLTGIPEAFF
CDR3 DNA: TGTGCCAGCAGCTTAGCGACCCTAACAGGGATACCTGAAGCTTTCTTT

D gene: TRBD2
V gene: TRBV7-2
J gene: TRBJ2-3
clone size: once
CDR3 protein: CASSLASGATDTQYF
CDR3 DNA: TGTGCCAGCAGCTTAGCTAGCGGGGCTACAGATACGCAGTATTTT

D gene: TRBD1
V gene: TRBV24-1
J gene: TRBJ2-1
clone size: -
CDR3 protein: CATSDPQTGGREQFF
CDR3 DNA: TGTGCCACCAGTGATCCCCAGACAGGGGGTCGTGAGCAGTTCTTC

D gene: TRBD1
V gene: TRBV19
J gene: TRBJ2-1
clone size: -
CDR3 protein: CASAGTGGVNEQFF
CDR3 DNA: TGTGCCAGTGCCGGGACAGGGGGTGTCAATGAGCAGTTCTTC

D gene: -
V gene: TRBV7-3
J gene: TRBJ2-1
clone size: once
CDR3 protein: CASSLVPGNEQFF
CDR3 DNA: TGTGCCAGCAGCTTAGTCCCGGGAAACGAGCAGTTCTTC

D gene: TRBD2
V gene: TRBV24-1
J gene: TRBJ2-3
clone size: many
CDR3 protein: CATSDRLAGEDTQYF
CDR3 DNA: TGTGCCACCAGTGACAGACTAGCGGGGGAAGATACGCAGTATTTT

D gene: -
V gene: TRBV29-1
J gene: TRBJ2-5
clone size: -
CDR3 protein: CSVARGEETQYF
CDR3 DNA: TGCAGCGTTGCCAGGGGAGAAGAGACCCAGTACTTC

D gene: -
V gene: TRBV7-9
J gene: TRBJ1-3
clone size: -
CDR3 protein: CASSLGGQSGNTIYF
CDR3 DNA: TGTGCCAGCAGCTTGGGCGGACAGTCTGGAAACACCATATATTTT

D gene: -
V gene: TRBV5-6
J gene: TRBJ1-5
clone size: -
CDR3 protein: CASSFMFSQPQHF
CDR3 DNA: TGTGCCAGCAGCTTTATGTTCAGTCAGCCCCAGCATTTT

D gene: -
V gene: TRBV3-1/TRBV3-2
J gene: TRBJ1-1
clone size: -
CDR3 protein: CASSLLGSEAFF
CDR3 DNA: TGTGCCAGCAGCCTCTTGGGGAGTGAAGCTTTCTTT

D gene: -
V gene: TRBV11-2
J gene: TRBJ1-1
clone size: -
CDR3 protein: CASSPGRLRAEAFF
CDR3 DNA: TGTGCCAGCAGCCCAGGGCGGCTACGGGCTGAAGCTTTCTTT

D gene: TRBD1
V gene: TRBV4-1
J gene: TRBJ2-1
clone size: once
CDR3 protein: CASRQFPGQGAYNEQFF
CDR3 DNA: TGCGCCAGCAGGCAATTCCCCGGACAGGGTGCCTACAATGAGCAGTTCTTC

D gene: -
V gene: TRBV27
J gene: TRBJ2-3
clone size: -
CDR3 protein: CASSIRGRQYF
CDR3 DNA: TGTGCCAGCAGCATTCGGGGGAGGCAGTATTTT

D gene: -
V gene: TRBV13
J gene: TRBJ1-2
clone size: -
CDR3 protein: CASSLGRGQGTIFYGYTF
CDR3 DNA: TGTGCCAGCAGCTTAGGCCGTGGTCAGGGGACAATTTTCTATGGCTACACCTTC

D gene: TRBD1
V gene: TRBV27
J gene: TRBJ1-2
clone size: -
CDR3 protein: CASSSSGTGYGYTF
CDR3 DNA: TGTGCCAGCAGTTCGTCTGGGACAGGGTATGGCTACACCTTC

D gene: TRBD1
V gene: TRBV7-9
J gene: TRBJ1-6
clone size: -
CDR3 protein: CASSPGQSHSPLHF
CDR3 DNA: TGTGCCAGCAGCCCGGGACAGTCGCATTCACCCCTCCACTTT

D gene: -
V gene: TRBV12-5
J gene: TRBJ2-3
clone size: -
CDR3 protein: CASAHGGAQDTQYF
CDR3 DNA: TGTGCTAGTGCTCATGGGGGGGCCCAAGATACGCAGTATTTT

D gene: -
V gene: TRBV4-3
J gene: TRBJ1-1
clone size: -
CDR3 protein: CASSQEDRNTEAFF
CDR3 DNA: TGCGCCAGCAGCCAAGAGGACAGGAACACTGAAGCTTTCTTT

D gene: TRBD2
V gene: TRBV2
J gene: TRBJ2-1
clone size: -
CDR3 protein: CASRLPGLAGGEQFF
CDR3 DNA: TGTGCCAGCAGACTCCCTGGACTAGCCGGGGGTGAGCAGTTCTTC

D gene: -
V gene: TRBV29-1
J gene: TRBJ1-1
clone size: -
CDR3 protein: CSVRWTDLNTEAFF
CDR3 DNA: TGCAGCGTTCGGTGGACAGACTTGAACACTGAAGCTTTCTTT

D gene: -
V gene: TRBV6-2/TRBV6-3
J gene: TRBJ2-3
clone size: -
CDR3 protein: CASSSGSDTQYF
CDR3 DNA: TGTGCCAGCAGTTCAGGGTCAGATACGCAGTATTTT

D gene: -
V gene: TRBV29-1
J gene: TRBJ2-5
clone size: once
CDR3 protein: CSVGGQPQETQYF
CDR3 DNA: TGCAGCGTTGGTGGGCAGCCACAAGAGACCCAGTACTTC

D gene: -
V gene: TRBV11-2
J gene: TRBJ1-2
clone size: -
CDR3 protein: CASSRGGGYGYTF
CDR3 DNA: TGTGCCAGCAGCAGAGGGGGGGGATATGGCTACACCTTC

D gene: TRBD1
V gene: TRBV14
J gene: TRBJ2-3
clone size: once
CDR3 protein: CASSHLGQGTDTQYF
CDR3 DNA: TGTGCCAGCAGCCATCTGGGACAGGGGACAGATACGCAGTATTTT

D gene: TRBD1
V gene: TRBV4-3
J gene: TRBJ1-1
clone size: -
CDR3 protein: CASSQSQGVTEAFF
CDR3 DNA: TGCGCCAGCAGCCAATCACAGGGGGTCACTGAAGCTTTCTTT

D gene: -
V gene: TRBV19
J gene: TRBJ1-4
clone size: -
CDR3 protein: CASSILKGGNYRNEKLFF
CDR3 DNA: TGTGCCAGTAGTATCTTAAAAGGAGGGAATTATCGTAATGAAAAACTGTTTTTT

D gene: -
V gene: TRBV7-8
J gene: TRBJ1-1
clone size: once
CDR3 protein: CASSLAGWLGTEAFF
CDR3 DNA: TGTGCCAGCAGCTTGGCGGGGTGGTTGGGCACTGAAGCTTTCTTT

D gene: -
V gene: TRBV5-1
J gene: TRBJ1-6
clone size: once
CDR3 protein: CASSLGQSFNSPLHF
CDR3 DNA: TGCGCCAGCAGCTTGGGACAGTCCTTTAATTCACCCCTCCACTTT

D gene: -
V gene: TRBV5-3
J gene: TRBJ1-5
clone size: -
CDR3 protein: CARSFPQALSFVSNQPQHF
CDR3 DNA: TGTGCCAGAAGCTTTCCGCAGGCTCTGAGCTTTGTGAGCAATCAGCCCCAGCATTTT

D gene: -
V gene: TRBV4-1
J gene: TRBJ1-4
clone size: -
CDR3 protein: CASSQAGATNEKLFF
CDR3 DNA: TGCGCCAGCAGCCAAGCGGGTGCAACTAATGAAAAACTGTTTTTT

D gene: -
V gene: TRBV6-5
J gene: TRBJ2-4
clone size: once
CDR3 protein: CASSVQRTKNIQYF
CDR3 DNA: TGTGCCAGCAGCGTCCAGCGGACTAAAAACATTCAGTACTTC

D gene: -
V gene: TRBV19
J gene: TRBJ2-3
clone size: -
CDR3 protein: CASSIAGRSTDTQYF
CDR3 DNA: TGTGCCAGTAGTATAGCAGGGCGTAGCACAGATACGCAGTATTTT

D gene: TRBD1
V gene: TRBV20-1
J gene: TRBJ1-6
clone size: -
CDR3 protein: CSASLRDRSNSPLHF
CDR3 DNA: TGCAGTGCTAGTCTCCGGGACAGGTCGAATTCACCCCTCCACTTT

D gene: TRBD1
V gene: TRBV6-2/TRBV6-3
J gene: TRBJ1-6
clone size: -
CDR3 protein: CASSYPPTGKNSPLHF
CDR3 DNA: TGTGCCAGCAGTTACCCTCCGACAGGGAAAAATTCACCCCTCCACTTT

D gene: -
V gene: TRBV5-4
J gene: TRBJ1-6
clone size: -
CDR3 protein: CASSETANNSPLHF
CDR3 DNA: TGTGCCAGCAGCGAGACAGCAAATAATTCACCCCTCCACTTT

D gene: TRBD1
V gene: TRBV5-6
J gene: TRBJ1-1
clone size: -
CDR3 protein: CASSSQGENTEAFF
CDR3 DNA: TGTGCCAGCAGCTCACAGGGGGAGAACACTGAAGCTTTCTTT

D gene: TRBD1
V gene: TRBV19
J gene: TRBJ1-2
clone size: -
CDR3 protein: CASSIDRGQPYGYTF
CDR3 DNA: TGTGCCAGTAGTATAGATCGGGGACAGCCCTATGGCTACACCTTC

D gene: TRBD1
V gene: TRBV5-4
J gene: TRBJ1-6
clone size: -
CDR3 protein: CASSLIGQGDSPLHF
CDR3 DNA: TGTGCCAGCAGTTTGATAGGACAGGGGGATTCACCCCTCCACTTT

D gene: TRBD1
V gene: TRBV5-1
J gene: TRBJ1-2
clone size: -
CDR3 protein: CASSQGQDNGYTF
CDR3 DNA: TGCGCCAGCAGCCAGGGACAGGATAATGGCTACACCTTC

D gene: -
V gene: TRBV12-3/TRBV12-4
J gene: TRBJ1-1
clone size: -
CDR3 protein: CASRGEYTEAFF
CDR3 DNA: TGTGCCAGCAGGGGAGAGTACACTGAAGCTTTCTTT

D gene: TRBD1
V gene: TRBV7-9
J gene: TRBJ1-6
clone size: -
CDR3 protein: CASSLDRFNSPLHF
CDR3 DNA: TGTGCCAGCAGCTTGGACAGGTTTAATTCACCCCTCCACTTT

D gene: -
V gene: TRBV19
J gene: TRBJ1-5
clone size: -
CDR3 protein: CASSMTSGSLMPQHF
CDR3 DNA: TGTGCCAGTAGTATGACCAGCGGGAGTCTGATGCCCCAGCATTTT

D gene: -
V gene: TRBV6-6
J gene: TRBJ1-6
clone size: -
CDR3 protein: CASSPQTGYNSPLHF
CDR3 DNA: TGTGCCAGCAGCCCCCAGACAGGTTATAATTCACCCCTCCACTTT

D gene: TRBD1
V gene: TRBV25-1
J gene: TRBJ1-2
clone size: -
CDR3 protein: CASRPGQGIYGYTF
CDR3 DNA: TGTGCCAGCAGGCCGGGACAGGGGATCTATGGCTACACCTTC

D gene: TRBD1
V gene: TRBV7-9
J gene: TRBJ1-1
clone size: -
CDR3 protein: CASSLGQGQNTEAFF
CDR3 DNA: TGTGCCAGCAGCTTAGGACAGGGACAGAACACTGAAGCTTTCTTT

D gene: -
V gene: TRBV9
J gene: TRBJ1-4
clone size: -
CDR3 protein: CASSASRDSKEKLFF
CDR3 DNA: TGTGCCAGCAGCGCAAGCAGGGACTCGAAAGAAAAACTGTTTTTT

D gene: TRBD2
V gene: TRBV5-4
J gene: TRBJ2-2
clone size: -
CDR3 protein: CASSLPGGRGGELFF
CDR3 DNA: TGTGCCAGCAGCTTACCGGGAGGAAGGGGCGGGGAGCTGTTTTTT

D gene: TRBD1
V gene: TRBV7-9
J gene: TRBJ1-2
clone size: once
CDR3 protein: CASSLTGGANYGYTF
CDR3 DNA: TGTGCCAGCAGCTTGACAGGGGGAGCTAACTATGGCTACACCTTC

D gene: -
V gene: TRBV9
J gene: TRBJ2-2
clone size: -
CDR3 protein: CASTVGSGVRENTGELFF
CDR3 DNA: TGTGCCAGCACCGTAGGTTCCGGGGTCCGGGAGAACACCGGGGAGCTGTTTTTT